This TCR beta chain was captured by sequencing in a study of beta chain features in type 1 diabetes. This clone was seen a few times. Reverse transcribing all isolated RNA meant expressed TCRB transcripts were sequenced. Sequenced by immunoSEQ multiplex PCR; TCRdb stores in-frame clones only, minus some. The table lists 150,000 to 190,000 clones, about 8.5% of them singletons. The single heparinised draw taken from each donor contained roughly 100 mL of blood on average. V shed 0 bases and J shed 0 bases, with 9 bases lying between them. The germline CDR1 and CDR2 sequences are SGHRS and YFSETQ. The CDR3 is 16 residues long.

V gene TRBV5-1 combines with J gene TRBJ2-2; D not certain. Sequenced: central memory CD4+ T cells from blood. The TCR originated in a man between 18 and 35 years old in good health. For the CDR3, the DNA is TGCGCCAGCAGCTTGGACAGCCCTACGAACACCGGGGAGCTGTTTTTT. Protein product: CASSLDSPTNTGELFF.